The T cell receptor (beta chain) under discussion was sequenced for a study of blood T cell repertoires in COVID-19. As for the study in general: Both acute and convalescent COVID-19 samples were obtained from the United States, Italy and Spain.

Trimming took off 1 base at V and 5 bases at J, with 14 bases between the two ends. The germline V gene has CDR1 LNHDA and CDR2 SQIVND (reference sequence). CDR3 length equals 15 residues. Sequencing was performed with immunoSEQ multiplex PCR; in TCRdb, only in-frame clones are kept and a portion is missing. Counted here are some 360,000 clones, about 92% occurring once; the ten biggest clones make up roughly 4%. This TCR was sampled from a woman aged 60 to 75 with COVID-19, enrolled during active disease. Sequenced sample: peripheral blood. The gene calls are TRBV19 and TRBJ1-2; no clear D gene. The DNA for the CDR3 is TGTGCCAGTAGTATAGTGGCCGCGTCCGGGTATGGCTACACCTTC. Translating gives CASSIVAASGYGYTF. The full variable domain, in which reference TRBV19 and TRBJ1-2 provide the parts outside the CDR3, is DGGITQSPKYLFRKEGQNVTLSCEQNLNHDAMYWYRQDPGQGLRLIYYSQIVNDFQKGDIAEGYSVSREKKESFPLTVTSAQKNPTAFYLCASSIVAASGYGYTFGSGTRLTVV.